This T cell receptor (beta chain) was sequenced in a study of shared clonotypes between healthy human individuals. Study-level background: For every donor, three CD4 naive, three CD4 memory, two CD8 naive and one CD8 memory plates were used. Study conclusions and caveats: Clonotypes which were not shared had lower generation probabilities than clonotypes that all four donors shared.

In the source study's methods: Because ImmunoSEQ provided only junction sequences with no quality scores, the filtering differed. Repertoires were generated with immunoSEQ multiplex PCR, while TCRdb's copy carries only in-frame clones and drops some. V, J and clone size were drawn from that table, and D and trimming were deduced from the DNA. The sample holds 740,000 or so clones, about 80% seen once. In regard to this clone: Its target is unknown.

The material sequenced was memory CD4+ T cells sorted from blood. The subset is: CD45RA-negative fraction. The TCR sequence derives from a woman aged 25 to 45 in good health.

This chain's CDR3 is CAIKRKTAGGPDTQYF. In DNA form, the CDR3 reads TGTGCCATCAAACGAAAGACGGCGGGAGGGCCGGATACGCAGTATTTT. The chain links TRBV28 to TRBJ2-3; 9 nucleotides match TRBD2. This CDR3 spans 16 amino acids. V was clipped by 10 bases and J by 6 bases; unmatched bases: 17. Germline CDR1 MDHEN, CDR2 SYDVKM.